This T cell receptor (beta chain) was recovered during a study of blood T cell repertoires in COVID-19. The wider study: Both acute and convalescent COVID-19 samples were obtained from the United States, Italy and Spain. Nucleic acid was either cDNA or gDNA, and it came from T cells, B-cell-depleted T cells, or PBMCs.

Some clones are missing from TCRdb's copy, which holds only in-frame ones; the method was immunoSEQ multiplex PCR. Of roughly 42,000 clones detected, roughly three quarters appear once; the ten largest clones hold approximately 33%. The germline V gene encodes CDR1 MNHEY and CDR2 SVGEGT. This CDR3 is 17 amino acids long. V was clipped by 0 bases and J by 0 bases; unmatched bases: 5. Source material: peripheral blood. This TCR was sampled from a woman over 75 with acute or convalescent COVID-19. The chain links TRBV6-2 or TRBV6-3 to TRBJ2-1; 7 positions agree with TRBD2. The CDR3 spells CASSYSEREASYNEQFF. The DNA of the CDR3 is TGTGCCAGCAGTTACTCGGAACGGGAGGCCTCCTACAATGAGCAGTTCTTC.